The T cell receptor (beta chain) described here comes from a study of shared clonotypes between healthy human individuals. Sequenced by immunoSEQ multiplex PCR; TCRdb stores in-frame clones only, minus some. The data show roughly 1,500,000 clones, approximately 98% seen once. Regarding this clone: The antigen is undetermined.

Study results and limitations: A generally larger estimated richness was seen in naive subsets than in memory subsets. Represented diversity, genetic and exposure-history alike, was limited by few donors.

This receptor was taken from a man aged 25-45 years in good health. Material: naive CD4+ T cells sorted from blood. This sample's subset: CD45RA+ positively selected.

Here the CDR3 reads CASSKKLAAYSGANVLTF. In DNA, the CDR3 is TGTGCCAGCAGCAAAAAACTAGCGGCATACTCTGGGGCCAACGTCCTGACTTTC. This sequence joins TRBV5-4 and TRBJ2-6, with 8 bases matching TRBD2. Germline CDR1 is SGHNT and CDR2 is YYREEE (reference sequence). The V and J ends lost 4 bases and 0 bases, in that order; junction bases with no gene match: 9. The CDR3 runs to 18 residues. Full variable domain (missing parts from reference TRBV5-4 and TRBJ2-6): ETGVTQSPTHLIKTRGQQVTLRCSSQSGHNTVSWYQQALGQGPQFIFQYYREEENGRGNFPPRFSGLQFPNYSSELNVNALELDDSALYLCASSKKLAAYSGANVLTFGAGSRLTVL.